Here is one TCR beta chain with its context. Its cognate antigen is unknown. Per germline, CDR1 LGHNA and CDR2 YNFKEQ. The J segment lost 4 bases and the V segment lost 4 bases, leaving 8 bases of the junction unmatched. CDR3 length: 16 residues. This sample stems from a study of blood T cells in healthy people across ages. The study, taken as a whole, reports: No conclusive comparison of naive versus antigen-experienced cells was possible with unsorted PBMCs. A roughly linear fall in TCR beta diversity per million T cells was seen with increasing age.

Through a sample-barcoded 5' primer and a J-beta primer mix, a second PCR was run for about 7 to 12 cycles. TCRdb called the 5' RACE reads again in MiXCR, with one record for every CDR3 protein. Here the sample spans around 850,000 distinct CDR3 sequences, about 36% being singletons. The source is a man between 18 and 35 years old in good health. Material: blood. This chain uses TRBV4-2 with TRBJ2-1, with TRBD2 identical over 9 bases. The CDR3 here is CASSPQSGGHYNEQFF. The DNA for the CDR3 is TGTGCCAGCAGCCCCCAGAGCGGGGGGCATTACAATGAGCAGTTCTTC.